This note documents a single T cell receptor (beta chain) sequence. Antigen specificity is unknown. TCRdb keeps only in-frame clones here, not all; method: immunoSEQ multiplex PCR. The sample has over a million clones; 75% are singletons. The data were taken from a study of shared clonotypes between healthy human individuals. Study observations and caveats: Depth of sequencing was expected to influence donor clonotype sharing.

Deletions cut 6 bases from V and 6 bases from J, with 8 bases between. The CDR3 consists of 12 residues. Per the germline V gene, CDR1 is SEHNR and CDR2 is FQNEAQ (reference sequence). This TCR derives from a man younger than 35 in good health. Sequencing used memory CD4+ T cells sorted from blood. As to subset: CD45RA-negative fraction. The chain carries TRBV7-9 and TRBJ1-4; D not certain. The chain's CDR3 is CASSWRDEKLFF. CDR3 coding DNA: TGTGCCAGCAGTTGGAGGGATGAAAAACTGTTTTTT. Full variable domain (missing parts from reference TRBV7-9 and TRBJ1-4): DTGVSQNPRHKITKRGQNVTFRCDPISEHNRLYWYRQTLGQGPEFLTYFQNEAQLEKSRLLSDRFSAERPKGSFSTLEIQRTEQGDSAMYLCASSWRDEKLFFGSGTQLSVL.